Each of the 28 T cell receptor beta chains below was sequenced from the same sample in a study of low-dose radiotherapy and immunotherapy resistance in tumors. First-strand cDNA relied on TRAV- and TRBV-specific primers spanning alpha and beta chains. TCRs were amplified for about 18 PCR cycles with a constant-region primer and V-primer adapter. TCRdb reanalysed the reads using MiXCR and keeps one entry per CDR3 protein. The sample holds tens of thousands of distinct CDR3 sequences, more than 8.5% seen once. The time point is: before trial treatment. The sequencing used PBMCs, collected before treatment. The receptors were gathered from a male donor with prostate cancer.

This clonotype was observed many times. The genes are TRBV28 and TRBJ1-2; 10 bases align to TRBD1. Germline V gene lookup returns CDR1 MDHEN and CDR2 SYDVKM. Trimming took 4 bases from V and 7 from J; bases not matched to a gene: 6. The CDR3 runs 14 residues. The CDR3 loop is CASSWRQGASGYTF. The CDR3 DNA reads as TGTGCCAGCAGTTGGAGACAGGGGGCCAGTGGCTACACCTTC.

At least ten counts were recorded for this clonotype. The chain employs TRBV24-1 and TRBJ2-1, with 9 bases that match TRBD1. Germline V gene data show CDR1 as KGHDR and CDR2 as SFDVKD. The CDR3 extends over 15 amino acids. V was clipped by 3 bases and J by 10 bases; unmatched bases: 9. The CDR3 coding sequence is TGTGCCACCAGTGATGCCACCGGGACAGGGAACGAGCAGTTCTTC. It encodes CATSDATGTGNEQFF.

This clonotype was counted ten times or more. The genes are TRBV6-1 and TRBJ2-3; TRBD1 matches at 9 bases. The V and J ends lost 4 bases and 8 bases, in that order; junction bases with no gene match: 10. Germline CDR1 reads MNHNS; CDR2 reads SASEGT. This CDR3 has 15 amino acids. The CDR3 bases are TGTGCCAGCAGTGCCGGGACAGGGCCAAGAGGTACGCAGTATTTT. This gives the protein CASSAGTGPRGTQYF.

J is TRBJ2-1 and V is TRBV5-1, with 9 bases aligning to TRBD2. Germline V gene lookup returns CDR1 SGHRS and CDR2 YFSETQ. With V trimmed by 1 base and J by 9 bases, 8 bases remained unmatched. CDR3 length equals 15 residues. CDR3 sequence reads: CASSLMAGGVSEQFF. CDR3 sequence (DNA): TGCGCCAGCAGCTTGATGGCGGGAGGGGTTAGTGAGCAGTTCTTC.

At least ten counts were recorded for this clonotype. This chain's CDR3 is CAWKGLAAVGTQYF. The DNA for the CDR3 is TGTGCCTGGAAGGGACTAGCGGCGGTCGGTACGCAGTATTTT. This chain joins TRBV30 and TRBJ2-3, with 11 bases matching TRBD2. The CDR3 extends over 14 amino acids. In germline, CDR1 is GTSNPN, CDR2 SVGIG (reference sequence). V dropped 4 bases and J dropped 8; count of bases not matched to a gene: 8.

This clonotype was counted at least ten times. This chain uses TRBV12-3 or TRBV12-4 with TRBJ2-2, with TRBD2 identical over 16 bases. The CDR3 loop spans 17 amino acids. With V trimmed by 5 bases and J by 4 bases, 4 bases remained unmatched. CDR3 residues: CASSGTSGRVRTGELFF. The CDR3 DNA is TGTGCCAGCAGTGGGACTAGCGGGAGGGTTCGCACCGGGGAGCTGTTTTTT.

Of note for this clonotype: Given a far larger clone just one base away, this is likely a sequencing read error. The genes are TRBV29-1 and TRBJ2-1; 10 nucleotides agree with TRBD1. The V gene's germline CDR1 is SQVTM and CDR2 ANQGSEA. This CDR3 has 14 residues. Trimming removed 5 bases from V and 13 bases from J; junction bases left unmatched: 14. The CDR3: CSVRGQGLTQTQFF. The CDR3 DNA reads as TGCAGCGTTCGGGGACAGGGGTTAACTCAGACCCAGTTCTTC.

The V and J genes are TRBV9 and TRBJ2-1, with TRBD2 identical over 13 bases. This CDR3 is 16 amino acids long. Germline assignment: CDR1 SGDLS and CDR2 YYNGEE. After removal of 3 bases from V and 4 bases from J, the junction contained 4 bases not matched to a gene. The CDR3 loop is CASSGTSGSFYNEQFF. The CDR3 coding sequence is TGTGCCAGCAGCGGGACTAGCGGGAGTTTTTACAATGAGCAGTTCTTC.

The sample holds many counts of this clonotype. The genes are TRBV7-2 and TRBJ2-3, with D perhaps TRBD2 (6 bases). The V gene's germline CDR1 is SGHTA and CDR2 FQGNSA. Between the trimmed V and J ends, which lost 0 bases and 2 bases, there was a span of 15 bases. The length of the CDR3 is 17 residues. Here the CDR3 reads CASSLAQPGLLTDTQYF. CDR3 coding DNA: TGTGCCAGCAGCTTAGCCCAGCCGGGACTCCTCACAGATACGCAGTATTTT.

Ten or more counts support this clonotype. CDR3 protein: CASSQGLAGVYNEQFF. Here the CDR3 DNA reads TGCGCCAGCAGCCAAGGACTAGCGGGAGTCTACAATGAGCAGTTCTTC. This chain links TRBV4-1 with TRBJ2-1; the match to TRBD2 covers 12 bases. The CDR3 runs to 16 residues. Trimming at V came to 1 base and at J to 3 bases, leaving 1 base not matched to a gene. CDR1 is MGHRA, CDR2 YSYEKL, per germline.

In this sample, this clonotype turned up many times. The rearrangement uses TRBV20-1 and TRBJ1-1; the D is unclear. The CDR3 contains 14 residues. Per the germline V gene, CDR1 is DFQATT and CDR2 is SNEGSKA (reference sequence). Between the trimmed V and J ends, which lost 2 bases and 0 bases, there was a span of 10 bases. CDR3 in amino acids: CSARFESMNTEAFF. CDR3 sequence (DNA): TGCAGTGCTAGATTTGAATCTATGAACACTGAAGCTTTCTTT.

This clonotype was counted at least ten times. The rearrangement joins TRBV29-1 to TRBJ2-1, with no clear D. Germline values: CDR1 SQVTM, CDR2 ANQGSEA. The CDR3 loop spans 12 amino acids. The ends were cut back, 4 bases at V and 4 bases at J, with 8 bases in the middle. The CDR3 DNA is TGCAGCGTTGGGGCATTTTACAATGAGCAGTTCTTC. Protein product: CSVGAFYNEQFF.

This clonotype appeared many times. This sequence joins TRBV10-3 and TRBJ2-2; tentatively, D is TRBD1 (5 bases). From germline, CDR1 is ENHRY and CDR2 SYGVKD. The V and J ends lost 2 bases and 5 bases respectively, with 9 bases between them. There are 14 residues in the CDR3. As DNA, the CDR3 is TGTGCCATCAGTGAGCCAGGGTTGACCGGGGAGCTGTTTTTT. It codes for CAISEPGLTGELFF.

This clonotype has ten or more counts. The chain has TRBV27 and TRBJ1-5; D uncertain. Trimming cost V 5 bases and J 6 bases, with 11 bases left between them. CDR1 MNHEY and CDR2 SMNVEV come from the germline V gene (reference sequence). CDR3 length equals 13 residues. The CDR3 DNA reads as TGTGCCAGCAGTCCCCTCCTTGGTCAGCCCCAGCATTTT. Translated, it gives CASSPLLGQPQHF.

This clonotype was counted ten times or more. This chain connects TRBV7-2 to TRBJ2-7; D might be TRBD2 (6 bases). Germline CDR1 SGHTA, CDR2 FQGNSA. CDR3 length equals 16 residues. Trimming stripped 5 bases from V and 6 bases from J, with 23 bases between. In DNA form, the CDR3 reads TGTGCCAGCAGCCCTAGGGGCCCCGGGAGAGGTCTCGAGCAGTACTTC. Its translation: CASSPRGPGRGLEQYF.

This clonotype was recorded at least ten times. This chain uses TRBV29-1 with TRBJ1-2; D unresolved. This CDR3 contains 16 residues. The germline CDR1 and CDR2 sequences are SQVTM and ANQGSEA. V was trimmed by 1 base and J by 2 bases, leaving 17 bases between them. The CDR3 spells CSVEGEDTHLNYGYTF. The CDR3 DNA sequence: TGCAGCGTTGAAGGTGAAGACACACACTTAAACTATGGCTACACCTTC.

This clonotype has ten or more counts. The chain is built from TRBV5-4 and TRBJ1-1; D is uncertain. V was pared by 1 base and J by 1 base, with 11 bases between. Germline CDR1 is SGHNT and CDR2 is YYREEE (reference sequence). The CDR3 runs to 15 residues. In DNA, the CDR3 is TGTGCCAGCAGCTTGAAGTCGCTCACGAACACTGAAGCTTTCTTT. It encodes CASSLKSLTNTEAFF. The full variable domain, with the rest looked up from reference TRBV5-4 and TRBJ1-1, is ETGVTQSPTHLIKTRGQQVTLRCSSQSGHNTVSWYQQALGQGPQFIFQYYREEENGRGNFPPRFSGLQFPNYSSELNVNALELDDSALYLCASSLKSLTNTEAFFGQGTRLTVV.

As for this clonotype: This likely stems from a read error, as it lies one base from a far larger clone. The CDR3 coding sequence is TGTGCCAGCAGTGAATGGGGACTAGCGGGCACTAACTCCTACAATGAGCAGTACTTC. This codes for CASSEWGLAGTNSYNEQYF. The J gene is TRBJ2-5, the V gene TRBV28, with 12 positions matching TRBD2. J gave up 11 bases and V 5 bases, and 24 bases lay outside the gene matches. The germline V gene has CDR1 MDHEN and CDR2 SYDVKM. CDR3 size: 19 residues.

This clonotype was counted at least ten times. The DNA of the CDR3 is TGTGCCAGCAGCCAAGGTGTTTCACCTAGCACAGATACGCAGTATTTT. This encodes CASSQGVSPSTDTQYF. This chain uses TRBV14 with TRBJ2-3; D gene unclear. The CDR3 is 16 residues long. V was shortened by 1 base and J by 0 bases, with 11 bases between the two germline ends. CDR1 SGHDN and CDR2 FVKESK come from the germline V gene.

This clonotype was seen many times. The chain is built from TRBV29-1 and TRBJ2-2; TRBD2 matches 8 bases. The V gene end was trimmed by 6 bases and the J gene end by 6 bases; junction bases not matched to a gene: 18. The CDR3 totals 17 residues. Looked up from germline, CDR1 is SQVTM and CDR2 is ANQGSEA. The CDR3 sequence is CSVGGVRRDDLAGELFF. The CDR3 nucleotides read TGCAGCGTCGGGGGGGTTCGGAGGGACGATTTAGCCGGGGAGCTGTTTTTT.

This clonotype was counted ten times or more. The rearrangement joins TRBV10-3 to TRBJ2-1, with 7 bases lining up with TRBD2. This CDR3 spans 14 amino acids. Per the germline V gene, CDR1 is ENHRY and CDR2 is SYGVKD. The V and J ends lost 0 bases and 9 bases, in that order; junction bases with no gene match: 5. CDR3 in DNA: TGTGCCATCAGTGAGTCGGGGGGAGGGATTGAGCAGTTCTTC. Translating gives CAISESGGGIEQFF.

This clonotype showed up many times. The V gene is TRBV3-1, the J gene TRBJ1-2; tentatively, D is TRBD1 (5 bases). This CDR3 is 14 amino acids long. CDR1 and CDR2 from the germline V gene are LGHDT and YNNKEL (reference sequence). The ends were cut back, 4 bases at V and 3 bases at J, with 12 bases in the middle. CDR3: CASSPKRQHYGYTF. The CDR3 coding sequence is TGTGCCAGCAGCCCTAAACGACAGCACTATGGCTACACCTTC.

This clonotype was detected many times. The gene calls are TRBV28 and TRBJ2-5; 10 nucleotides agree with TRBD2. The germline V gene has CDR1 MDHEN and CDR2 SYDVKM. The CDR3 covers 17 residues. V lost 2 bases to trimming and J lost 4 bases; unmatched junction nucleotides: 10. The CDR3 region is CASSLPTSRLAGETQYF. In DNA, the CDR3 is TGTGCCAGCAGTTTACCTACATCGAGACTAGCGGGAGAGACCCAGTACTTC.

The table lists this clonotype with many counts. The genes are TRBV5-4 and TRBJ2-7; 9 bases are shared with TRBD1. After removal of 4 bases from V and 0 bases from J, the junction contained 8 bases not matched to a gene. Germline V gives CDR1 SGHNT, CDR2 YYREEE (reference sequence). There are 16 residues in the CDR3. CDR3 bases: TGTGCCAGCAGCGGACCCGGGACAGGGAGCTCCTACGAGCAGTACTTC. Protein: CASSGPGTGSSYEQYF.

This clonotype was seen many times. The V and J genes are TRBV2 and TRBJ2-3; weak D call: TRBD2 (6 bases). The ends were cut back, 6 bases at V and 1 base at J, with 11 bases in the middle. Germline V CDR1 and CDR2: SNHLY, FYNNEI. The CDR3 sequence is 14 residues long. For the CDR3, the DNA is TGTGCCAGCAGCCGGGACTTCGGCACAGATACGCAGTATTTT. It yields the protein CASSRDFGTDTQYF.

This CDR3 reads CATSDTRTGAGEQYF. Written as DNA, the CDR3 is TGTGCCACCAGTGATACCAGGACAGGGGCGGGGGAGCAGTACTTC. The chain is built from TRBV24-1 and TRBJ2-7; 9 bases line up with TRBD1. V dropped 3 bases and J dropped 7; count of bases not matched to a gene: 9. The germline V gene encodes CDR1 KGHDR and CDR2 SFDVKD. The CDR3 consists of 15 residues.

The V call is TRBV6-6, the J call TRBJ1-1; no firm D call. CDR3 length: 13 residues. V lost 5 bases, J lost 1 base, and 8 bases lay in between. CDR1 MNHNY and CDR2 SVGAGI come from the germline V gene (reference sequence). CDR3 sequence (DNA): TGTGCCAGCAGTATGGTTGAGAACACTGAAGCTTTCTTT. Amino acids: CASSMVENTEAFF.

This clonotype has a count of ten or more. The J gene is TRBJ2-2, the V gene TRBV9; TRBD2 agrees at 7 bases. CDR1 is SGDLS, CDR2 YYNGEE, per germline. The CDR3 loop spans 15 amino acids. The V and J ends lost 2 bases and 0 bases, in that order; junction bases with no gene match: 1. CDR3 nucleotides: TGTGCCAGCAGCGTTCGGGGGGCGAACACCGGGGAGCTGTTTTTT. Residues: CASSVRGANTGELFF.